Listed here is a single TCR beta chain. The data were taken from a study of T cells after yellow fever vaccination. Germline trimming cut 8 bases from V and 3 bases from J; bases unmatched to any gene: 19. This CDR3 is 17 amino acids long. In germline, CDR1 is GTSNPN, CDR2 SVGIG (reference sequence). Points from the study as a whole: Post-booster samples contained most primary-vaccination clones (about 95% CD4, about 87% CD8). A small proportion of clonotypes was detected in both the CD4 and CD8 compartments.

Each CDR3 protein gets one entry after TCRdb re-called the 5' RACE reads with MiXCR. The sample lists around 88,000 distinct CDR3 sequences; about an eighth were seen once. The chain has TRBV30 and TRBJ2-3, with TRBD1 identical over 8 bases. This receptor was taken from a man aged 18-30 years who received the YFV17D yellow fever vaccine. The specimen comprised CD8+ T cells not binding an NS4B(214-222) dextramer, sorted from PBMCs, sampled less than 25 days after the first yellow fever vaccination. For the CDR3, the DNA is TGTGCCAGCTGCGTGGAGGTGGCACAGGGGGTAACAGATACGCAGTATTTT. This encodes CASCVEVAQGVTDTQYF.